A single sample is the source of the 21 T cell receptor beta chains below, sequenced in a study of shared clonotypes between healthy human individuals. Assay used: immunoSEQ multiplex PCR; TCRdb lists only in-frame clones, some missing. The repertoire holds roughly 2.1 million clones, with about 93% as singletons. Naive-designated CD8 cells lacked CD45RO, were positively enriched for CCR7, and omitted terminally differentiated effector memory CD45RA+ cells. The sequenced sample consisted of naive CD8+ T cells from PBMCs. These receptors originate from a man between 18 and 29 years old in good health. Some clones in this sample may be carry-over from other donors' samples.

The chain employs TRBV7-9 and TRBJ2-7, with 12 positions matching TRBD1. The germline V gene encodes CDR1 SEHNR and CDR2 FQNEAQ (reference sequence). The CDR3 is 15 residues long. J was trimmed by 5 bases and V by 4 bases; bases with no gene match: 6. This CDR3 is CASSSWDRGQDEQYF. The CDR3 DNA reads as TGTGCCAGCAGCTCCTGGGACAGGGGGCAAGACGAGCAGTACTTC.

This clone showed up just once. The V gene is TRBV6-5, the J gene TRBJ2-3, with TRBD1 matching over 7 bases. The CDR3 loop spans 14 amino acids. J was trimmed by 4 bases and V by 5 bases; bases with no gene match: 6. CDR1 and CDR2 (germline): MNHEY, SVGAGI. The DNA for the CDR3 is TGTGCCAGCAGTCCACAGGGGTTCCCAGATACGCAGTATTTT. Protein: CASSPQGFPDTQYF.

With respect to this clone: At the DNA level, this CDR3 is encoded by other sequences in the same sample as well. The V call is TRBV27, the J call TRBJ1-1; TRBD1 agrees at 8 bases. V lost 2 bases to trimming and J lost 5 bases; unmatched junction nucleotides: 7. CDR1 is MNHEY, CDR2 SMNVEV, per germline (reference sequence). This CDR3 is built from 15 residues. The CDR3 reads CASSLGAGGGTEAFF. The CDR3 DNA reads TGTGCCAGCAGTTTAGGCGCAGGGGGCGGGACTGAAGCTTTCTTT.

The chain recombines TRBV5-1 with TRBJ2-2; D not certain. Trimming took off 2 bases at V and 10 bases at J, with 9 bases between the two ends. CDR3 length equals 12 residues. Germline V gene lookup returns CDR1 SGHRS and CDR2 YFSETQ. The CDR3 here is CASSFGHKELFF. CDR3 DNA: TGCGCCAGCAGCTTCGGCCACAAGGAGCTGTTTTTT.

CDR3 coding DNA: TGTGCCAGCAGTCTAAATCAGCCCCAGCATTTT. As protein: CASSLNQPQHF. The chain recombines TRBV6-1 with TRBJ1-5; unclear D gene. V shed 5 bases and J shed 4 bases, with 3 bases lying between them. CDR3 length: 11 amino acids. In germline, CDR1 is MNHNS, CDR2 SASEGT.

The chain employs TRBV27 and TRBJ2-5, with D perhaps assigned TRBD1 or TRBD2 (5 bases each). The CDR3 has 14 residues. Trimming removed 6 bases at V and 0 bases at J, with 11 bases between. The germline CDR1 and CDR2 sequences are MNHEY and SMNVEV (reference sequence). CDR3 DNA sequence: TGTGCCAGCAGGGGACGGGTGTACCAAGAGACCCAGTACTTC. It specifies CASRGRVYQETQYF.

The rearrangement uses TRBV30 and TRBJ2-7; 11 bases line up with TRBD2. Germline values: CDR1 GTSNPN, CDR2 SVGIG (reference sequence). This CDR3 has 15 residues. After removal of 0 bases from V and 3 bases from J, the junction contained 4 bases not matched to a gene. The CDR3 DNA reads as TGTGCCTGGAGTGTTAGCGGGAGGGGTCTCTACGAGCAGTACTTC. Protein: CAWSVSGRGLYEQYF.

The chain couples TRBV27 to TRBJ1-4; a possible D gene is TRBD1 (6 bases). The germline V gene has CDR1 MNHEY and CDR2 SMNVEV (reference sequence). The CDR3 length is 13 residues. The V gene lost 4 bases and the J gene lost 8 bases, with 11 bases spanning the gap. CDR3 DNA sequence: TGTGCCAGCAGTTCAGGGGCCAGAGAAAAACTGTTTTTT. This translates into CASSSGAREKLFF.

The gene calls are TRBV4-3 and TRBJ2-2; perhaps TRBD1 as D (5 bases). Germline V gene lookup returns CDR1 LGHNA and CDR2 YSLEER. The CDR3 sequence is 15 residues long. V was cut by 0 bases and J by 9 bases, with 14 bases left in between. The CDR3 sequence is CASSQDYGASRELFF. CDR3 sequence (DNA): TGCGCCAGCAGCCAAGATTATGGGGCCTCCCGGGAGCTGTTTTTT.

The chain is built from TRBV7-6 and TRBJ2-2, with a possible D match to TRBD1 (5 bases). The CDR3 is made up of 14 amino acids. Germline loops: CDR1 SGHVS, CDR2 FNYEAQ. The V end was cut by 4 bases, the J end by 1 base, with 7 bases between. In nucleotides, the CDR3 is TGTGCCAGCAGCTCGACAGTGAACACCGGGGAGCTGTTTTTT. As protein: CASSSTVNTGELFF.

The rearrangement links TRBV28 to TRBJ2-7; D is unclear. The CDR3 has 13 residues. CDR1 and CDR2 from the germline V gene are MDHEN and SYDVKM. Trimming cost V 2 bases and J 2 bases, with 7 bases left between them. The CDR3 sequence is CASSLRAPYEQYF. The CDR3 DNA follows: TGTGCCAGCAGTTTAAGGGCCCCCTACGAGCAGTACTTC.

Details on this clone: Other DNA sequences of this sample code for an identical CDR3. The CDR3 loop is CASSEGGQPQHF. In DNA form, the CDR3 reads TGTGCCAGCAGTGAAGGGGGCCAGCCCCAGCATTTT. V and J are TRBV2 and TRBJ1-5; TRBD1 might be the D (5 bases). V was trimmed by 1 base and J by 7 bases, leaving 5 bases between them. Germline CDR1 SNHLY, CDR2 FYNNEI. The CDR3 spans 12 residues.

In nucleotides, the CDR3 is TGTGCCAGCAGTTTATCGAGAATAGGCTCCTACGAGCAGTACTTC. It is translated as CASSLSRIGSYEQYF. The rearrangement joins TRBV27 to TRBJ2-7, with D hard to call. The CDR3 contains 15 residues. The V gene lost 0 bases and the J gene lost 0 bases, with 9 bases spanning the gap. Germline CDR1 and CDR2: MNHEY and SMNVEV (reference sequence).

The rearrangement uses TRBV6-6 and TRBJ2-2, with D maybe TRBD1 (6 bases). Trimming shortened V by 5 bases and J by 1 base, and 11 bases separated the two germline ends. Germline V CDR1 and CDR2: MNHNY, SVGAGI (reference sequence). The CDR3 totals 15 residues. The CDR3 loop is CASSGRGRNTGELFF. Here the CDR3 DNA reads TGTGCCAGCAGTGGAAGGGGGAGGAACACCGGGGAGCTGTTTTTT.

The chain is built from TRBV4-1 and TRBJ2-7; 11 bases map to TRBD2. The ends lost 1 base at V and 7 bases at J; junction bases unmatched: 3. Per germline, CDR1 MGHRA and CDR2 YSYEKL. The CDR3 runs 14 residues. For the CDR3, the DNA is TGCGCCAGCAGCCAAGGGACTAGCGGGCGTGAGCAGTACTTC. Encoded protein: CASSQGTSGREQYF.

The V gene is TRBV27, the J gene TRBJ1-1, with 8 bases identical to TRBD1. The J segment lost 1 base and the V segment lost 7 bases, leaving 2 bases of the junction unmatched. The CDR3 sequence is 13 residues long. The germline V gene has CDR1 MNHEY and CDR2 SMNVEV (reference sequence). CDR3 DNA: TGTGCCAGCAAAGGACAGGGGAACACTGAAGCTTTCTTT. Its protein is CASKGQGNTEAFF.

Regarding this clone: The same CDR3 arises from other DNA sequences in this sample as well. The chain is built from TRBV19 and TRBJ2-3; 8 bases agree with TRBD1. V shed 3 bases and J 3 bases; nucleotides not matched to a gene: 2. Germline V gene sequence: CDR1 LNHDA, CDR2 SQIVND (reference sequence). This CDR3 region has 14 residues. Here the CDR3 reads CASSIGQGTDTQYF. In nucleotides, the CDR3 is TGTGCCAGTAGTATCGGACAGGGAACAGATACGCAGTATTTT.

The chain carries TRBV7-9 and TRBJ2-2, with TRBD1 identical over 7 bases. This CDR3 has 16 amino acids. V lost 5 bases to trimming and J lost 0 bases; unmatched junction nucleotides: 6. The germline gives CDR1 SEHNR, CDR2 FQNEAQ (reference sequence). CDR3 DNA: TGTGCCAGCAGCCCACCCACAGGGGCGAACACCGGGGAGCTGTTTTTT. This gives the protein CASSPPTGANTGELFF.

CDR3 nucleotide sequence: TGTGCCAGCAGTGAAGCAGTAACAGGGTACAATGAGCAGTTCTTC. This codes for CASSEAVTGYNEQFF. The J gene is TRBJ2-1, the V gene TRBV6-1; D is perhaps TRBD1 (6 bases). Trimming removed 0 bases from V and 4 bases from J, with 10 bases in between. The CDR3 loop spans 15 amino acids. Germline V gene data show CDR1 as MNHNS and CDR2 as SASEGT.

The CDR3 DNA follows: TGCGCCAGCAGCTTGGAGCCGGGACACCCATCCTCTGGGGCCAACGTCCTGACTTTC. Translated, it gives CASSLEPGHPSSGANVLTF. The chain uses TRBV5-1 and TRBJ2-6, with D perhaps matching TRBD1 (6 bases). The V end lost 0 bases, the J end lost 0 bases, and 16 bases lay between the germline ends. The germline V gene has CDR1 SGHRS and CDR2 YFSETQ. The CDR3 has 19 amino acids.

The chain joins TRBV7-2 to TRBJ2-7, with TRBD1 matching over 10 bases. The CDR3 contains 16 residues. In germline, CDR1 is SGHTA, CDR2 FQGNSA. With 3 bases clipped from V and 0 bases from J, the junction kept 5 bases outside the gene matches. The CDR3 region has the DNA TGTGCCAGCAGCTTGACAGGGGGCTACGTCTCCTACGAGCAGTACTTC. Translation: CASSLTGGYVSYEQYF.